These T cell receptor beta chains were read from a single sample in a study of T cells after yellow fever vaccination. MiXCR, run by TCRdb on the 5' RACE reads, gives a single entry per CDR3 protein. The sample carries some 390,000 distinct CDR3 sequences, around 20% recorded once. The sequences come from PBMCs, collected before the yellow fever booster vaccination. The receptors come from a man aged 18 to 29 who received the YFV17D yellow fever vaccine. Each CDR3 is given with its conserved first and last residue. The D gene is left open where the match is weak. Clone size is stated in some rows and not others, as once, few, many or a class when expanded.

clone_size: .
j_call: TRBJ2-5
v_call: TRBV4-1
d_call: TRBD1
cdr3_nt: TGCGCCAGCAGTCCCGGGGACAGGGGGACGGGGGAGACCCAGTACTTC
cdr3_aa: CASSPGDRGTGETQYF

clone_size: once
j_call: TRBJ2-3
v_call: TRBV27
d_call: .
cdr3_nt: TGTGCCAGCAAGGTAACCCATTTACCAGATACGCAGTATTTT
cdr3_aa: CASKVTHLPDTQYF

clone_size: few
j_call: TRBJ1-5
v_call: TRBV27
d_call: .
cdr3_nt: TGTGCCAGCAGGGGAGGGAATCAGCCCCAGCATTTT
cdr3_aa: CASRGGNQPQHF

clone_size: few
j_call: TRBJ2-3
v_call: TRBV4-3
d_call: TRBD1
cdr3_nt: TGCGCCAGCAGCCAAGGGGACAGGAGGTTCGCAGATACGCAGTATTTT
cdr3_aa: CASSQGDRRFADTQYF

clone_size: few
j_call: TRBJ1-1
v_call: TRBV7-2
d_call: TRBD1
cdr3_nt: TGTGCCAGCAGCTGGACAGGGATGAACACTGAAGCTTTCTTT
cdr3_aa: CASSWTGMNTEAFF

clone_size: few
j_call: TRBJ2-1
v_call: TRBV7-2
d_call: TRBD1
cdr3_nt: TGTGCCAGCAGCTCGGACAGGGGACATGAGCAGTTCTTC
cdr3_aa: CASSSDRGHEQFF

clone_size: few
j_call: TRBJ1-1
v_call: TRBV12-3/TRBV12-4
d_call: .
cdr3_nt: TGTGCCAGCAGTTTTAGGGGGGCTGTTTTCTTT
cdr3_aa: CASSFRGAVFF

clone_size: .
j_call: TRBJ2-7
v_call: TRBV20-1
d_call: TRBD2
cdr3_nt: TGCAGTGCTAGACTTCCGGGTCTAGCGGGGGGGACCTACGAGCAGTACTTC
cdr3_aa: CSARLPGLAGGTYEQYF

clone_size: .
j_call: TRBJ1-6
v_call: TRBV6-2/TRBV6-3
d_call: TRBD1
cdr3_nt: TGTGCCAGCAGTTACCTGACAGGGGAAAATTCACCCCTCCACTTT
cdr3_aa: CASSYLTGENSPLHF

clone_size: .
j_call: TRBJ1-2
v_call: TRBV5-4
d_call: TRBD1
cdr3_nt: TGTGCCAGCAGCGCCGGGACAGGCTCTGGCTACACCTTC
cdr3_aa: CASSAGTGSGYTF

clone_size: few
j_call: TRBJ2-1
v_call: TRBV7-6
d_call: TRBD1
cdr3_nt: TGTGCCAGCAGCCCCCCTGAATGGGACAGGGTATCCAATGAGCAGTTCTTC
cdr3_aa: CASSPPEWDRVSNEQFF

clone_size: few
j_call: TRBJ1-2
v_call: TRBV5-4
d_call: TRBD1
cdr3_nt: TGTGCCAGCAGCTGGGGACAGAACTATGGCTACACCTTC
cdr3_aa: CASSWGQNYGYTF

clone_size: few
j_call: TRBJ2-7
v_call: TRBV3-1
d_call: .
cdr3_nt: TGTGCCAGCAGCCAGGCGGGACACCAATACCAGAACGAGCAGTACTTC
cdr3_aa: CASSQAGHQYQNEQYF

clone_size: .
j_call: TRBJ1-1
v_call: TRBV18
d_call: .
cdr3_nt: TGTGCCAGCTCCCGAAACGACGCGACAGCTAAATGGAACACTGAAGCTTTCTTT
cdr3_aa: CASSRNDATAKWNTEAFF

clone_size: .
j_call: TRBJ2-5
v_call: TRBV5-5
d_call: TRBD1
cdr3_nt: TGTGCCAGCAGCTGGACAGGGGGGTACCAAGAGACCCAGTACTTC
cdr3_aa: CASSWTGGYQETQYF

clone_size: .
j_call: TRBJ2-1
v_call: TRBV5-6
d_call: TRBD2
cdr3_nt: TGTGCCAGCAGCCCGCTAGCGGGGGGGCGTGAGCTGTTCTTC
cdr3_aa: CASSPLAGGRELFF

clone_size: once
j_call: TRBJ2-1
v_call: TRBV19
d_call: TRBD2
cdr3_nt: TGTGCCAGTAGTATAACCCCGAGCGGGGCGAACAATGAGCAGTTCTTC
cdr3_aa: CASSITPSGANNEQFF

clone_size: few
j_call: TRBJ2-3
v_call: TRBV11-3
d_call: TRBD2
cdr3_nt: TGTGCCAGCAGCTTAGGGCGGGGGTCTACAGATACGCAGTATTTT
cdr3_aa: CASSLGRGSTDTQYF

clone_size: .
j_call: TRBJ2-4
v_call: TRBV14
d_call: .
cdr3_nt: TGTGCCAGCAGCGACCTACTAGCCAAAAACATTCAGTACTTC
cdr3_aa: CASSDLLAKNIQYF

clone_size: .
j_call: TRBJ2-7
v_call: TRBV18
d_call: .
cdr3_nt: TGTGCCAGCTCACCGGATTTGGACAGCCACGAGCAGTACTTC
cdr3_aa: CASSPDLDSHEQYF

clone_size: many
j_call: TRBJ1-6
v_call: TRBV7-9
d_call: .
cdr3_nt: TGTGCCAGCAAGGGAGCCCTTTCTAATTCACCCCTCCACTTT
cdr3_aa: CASKGALSNSPLHF

clone_size: few
j_call: TRBJ2-3
v_call: TRBV7-9
d_call: .
cdr3_nt: TGTGCCAGCAGCCCCCGAGGTGCGGGGAGCACAGATACGCAGTATTTT
cdr3_aa: CASSPRGAGSTDTQYF

clone_size: .
j_call: TRBJ2-5
v_call: TRBV27
d_call: .
cdr3_nt: TGTGCCAGCAGTTCAATAGCGGCACAAGAGACCCAGTACTTC
cdr3_aa: CASSSIAAQETQYF

clone_size: few
j_call: TRBJ1-6
v_call: TRBV6-2/TRBV6-3
d_call: .
cdr3_nt: TGTGCCAGCAGACCCCGGACAGTGGCACCCCTCCACTTT
cdr3_aa: CASRPRTVAPLHF

clone_size: .
j_call: TRBJ2-4
v_call: TRBV7-9
d_call: TRBD2
cdr3_nt: TGTGCCAGCAGCTTGGCCGGGGGGGCCAAAAACATTCAGTACTTC
cdr3_aa: CASSLAGGAKNIQYF

clone_size: .
j_call: TRBJ2-3
v_call: TRBV6-5
d_call: .
cdr3_nt: TGTGCCAGCCGTGAAGTTCGGGCGTTCTCAGATACGCAGTATTTT
cdr3_aa: CASREVRAFSDTQYF

clone_size: many
j_call: TRBJ2-2
v_call: TRBV29-1
d_call: .
cdr3_nt: TGCAGCGTTGAAGGACGGACGAACACCGGGGAGCTGTTTTTT
cdr3_aa: CSVEGRTNTGELFF

clone_size: .
j_call: TRBJ2-3
v_call: TRBV6-5
d_call: TRBD2
cdr3_nt: TGTGCCAGCAGCCCCTTCCAGCGGGGGACGATATTGGATACGCAGTATTTT
cdr3_aa: CASSPFQRGTILDTQYF

clone_size: .
j_call: TRBJ2-7
v_call: TRBV20-1
d_call: .
cdr3_nt: TGCAGTGCTAGAGTGGGGACGGACGAGCAGTACTTC
cdr3_aa: CSARVGTDEQYF

clone_size: .
j_call: TRBJ2-1
v_call: TRBV28
d_call: .
cdr3_nt: TGTGCCAGCAGTAGTGTGCTAGACTCCTACAATGAGCAGTTCTTC
cdr3_aa: CASSSVLDSYNEQFF